This paragraph covers one T cell receptor beta chain sequence. The CDR3 runs to 15 residues. The germline CDR1 and CDR2 sequences are MGHRA and YSYEKL. Trimming pared 3 bases from V and 4 bases from J, leaving 13 bases between. The record originates from a study of blood T cell repertoires in COVID-19. In the authors' methods: By means of reference gene primer amplification, nucleated cell counts were estimated. The assay was immunoSEQ multiplex PCR, and TCRdb's table has in-frame clones only and misses some. V and J calls and clone size are given by that table; D and trimming were obtained from the DNA. Among about 130,000 clones listed, roughly 92% were seen once.

The clonotype comes from a man aged 45 to 65 with COVID-19, enrolled during active disease. V usage is TRBV4-1 and J usage is TRBJ2-1, with D unclear. Sequenced material: peripheral blood. Here the CDR3 DNA reads TGCGCCAGCAGCCATGACAAGGCCCTGTACAATGAGCAGTTCTTC. Its protein product is CASSHDKALYNEQFF.